This T cell receptor beta chain is from a study of T-cell memory formation after mild COVID-19 (dated by TCRdb to about 2021). Context from the whole study: Most TCR sequence clusters were specific to one of the two donors. In a couple of donors, T-cell clones that expanded and contracted after mild COVID-19 were tracked by sequencing TCRalpha and TCRbeta repertoires over time. Two young, previously healthy adult volunteers, one female and one male, were included in the cohort. Summary of the overall study and its limitations: Some responding clones were detected in pre-infection memory, which suggested that pre-existing cross-reactive memory T cells had joined the SARS-CoV-2 response. The study included only a couple of mild cases, and larger cohorts that include severe cases with pre-infection samples were judged to be necessary. Contracting CD4+ clones turned up mainly in the CM and EM memory subsets, whereas EMRA was where CD8+ clones were enriched. The second-wave clones that peaked on day 37 were not confirmed to be SARS-CoV-2 specific. Clones contracting from day 15 to 85 had balanced CD4/CD8 phenotypes, while a second wave expanding from day 15 to 37 was biased towards CD4+.

Ficoll-Paque density gradient centrifugation was used to isolate PBMCs. Data came from an Illumina NovaSeq 6000. cDNA libraries for TCRalpha and TCRbeta were prepared by 5'RACE using constant-segment primers, with sample barcodes and unique molecular identifiers added. Trizol reagent was used to extract RNA from every sample. Libraries were amplified in two PCR steps, with a second sample barcode and Illumina TruSeq adapters added in the second step. Sequencing of libraries was performed on an Illumina NovaSeq with 2 x 150 bp paired-end reads. The study's own analysis went as follows. Reads were demultiplexed and collapsed into UMI-guided consensus sequences with migec v1.2.7. Using mixcr v2.1.11, UMI consensuses were aligned to TRA and TRB V and J templates and then assembled into clonotypes. A clonotype was counted as expanded or contracted only when both edgeR and NoisET called the clonotype significant, with the noise models trained on biological replicates. edgeR calls used a false discovery rate-adjusted p below 0.01 and a log2 fold-change threshold of 1. As an exploratory analysis of dynamics, PCA with hierarchical clustering was applied to max-normalized trajectories of the 1000 most abundant clonotypes. The CD4 or CD8 phenotype of responding clones was assigned using the separately sequenced CD4+ and CD8+ repertoires. Using fastp at Q25 and MiXCR, TCRdb reprocessed the public reads and kept productive beta chains. For every CDR3 protein sequence, its rows merge into one entry that carries the most common genes and DNA. The V and J calls shown here were made by TCRdb, not taken from the authors' results. For this sample the table gives about 320,000 distinct CDR3 sequences, of which more than 13% were detected only once. The ten largest make up roughly 21% of the sample.

From the cysteine up to the phenylalanine, the CDR3 has a length of 16 residues. CDR3 DNA only is kept here, 48 bases in frame from base 1. The CDR1 and CDR2 encoded by the germline V gene are SGHAT and FQNNGV. After removal of 5 bases from V and 1 base from J, the junction retains 6 bases not matched to a gene. As regards this clonotype: Its antigen remains undetermined. No base quality information exists; no much larger clone differs at one position.

Recombination linked TRBV11-2 to TRBJ2-2, and 8 bases in between align with TRBD1. The specimen was PBMCs or a T cell subset sorted from them (not recorded which). The sequence derives from a young man who had mild COVID-19 (a few samples of this study predate the infection). The sample titles of this study are shuffled in the database, so cell type and time point are left out; the donor was told from shared clones. The CDR3 in this case is CASSGRDRKNTGELFF. The DNA sequence is as follows: TGTGCCAGCAGCGGACGGGACAGGAAGAACACCGGGGAGCTGTTTTTT.